This T cell receptor beta chain was identified in a study of blood T cell repertoires in COVID-19. Assay: immunoSEQ multiplex PCR; the TCRdb copy retains only in-frame clones and omits some. The sample contains 220,000 or so clones, 70% to 85% of which appear only once. V was clipped by 5 bases and J by 6 bases; unmatched bases: 6. Germline assignment: CDR1 SQVTM and CDR2 ANQGSEA. The CDR3 length is 14 residues. The V gene is TRBV29-1, the J gene TRBJ2-1, with 11 bases identical to TRBD2. This clonotype was obtained from a woman of 80 years or more with acute or convalescent COVID-19. Sequenced sample: peripheral blood. This chain's CDR3 is CSVNSGRALNEQFF. Written as DNA, the CDR3 is TGCAGCGTTAATAGCGGGAGGGCCCTCAATGAGCAGTTCTTC.